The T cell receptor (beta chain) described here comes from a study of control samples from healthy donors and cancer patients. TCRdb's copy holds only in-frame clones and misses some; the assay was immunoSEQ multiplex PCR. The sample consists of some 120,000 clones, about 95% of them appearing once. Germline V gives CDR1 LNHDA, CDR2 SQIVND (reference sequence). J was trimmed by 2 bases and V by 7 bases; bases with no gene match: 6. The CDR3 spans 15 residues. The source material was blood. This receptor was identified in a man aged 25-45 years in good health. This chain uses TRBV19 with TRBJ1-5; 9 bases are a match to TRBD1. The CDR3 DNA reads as TGTGCCAGTAACGCCTGGACAGGGGGCAATCAGCCCCAGCATTTT. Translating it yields CASNAWTGGNQPQHF.